The 23 T cell receptor beta chains presented below share a single source sample, sequenced in a study of blood T cell repertoires in COVID-19. The repertoire was sequenced with immunoSEQ multiplex PCR; TCRdb's copy has only in-frame clones and lacks some. Of about 190,000 clones listed, under 90% are singletons. Sequenced material: peripheral blood. The receptors were sampled from a human donor in a cohort sampled during active COVID-19.

The chain has TRBV30 and TRBJ2-1; 13 nucleotides line up with TRBD2. Trimming removed 5 bases from V and 7 bases from J; junction bases left unmatched: 8. The CDR3 runs 15 residues. Germline CDR1 reads GTSNPN; CDR2 reads SVGIG (reference sequence). DNA for the CDR3: TGTGCCTGGGCCCCGGGACTAGCGGGGAAAAATGAGCAGTTCTTC. Translation: CAWAPGLAGKNEQFF.

The chain uses TRBV19 and TRBJ1-6; no clear D gene. Looked up from germline, CDR1 is LNHDA and CDR2 is SQIVND (reference sequence). The CDR3 contains 14 residues. Trimming stripped 4 bases from V and 9 bases from J, with 13 bases between. The DNA for the CDR3 is TGTGCCAGTAGTACAAACTTGGGGAGTTCACCCCTCCACTTT. It yields the protein CASSTNLGSSPLHF. The full variable domain, in which reference TRBV19 and TRBJ1-6 provide the parts outside the CDR3, is DGGITQSPKYLFRKEGQNVTLSCEQNLNHDAMYWYRQDPGQGLRLIYYSQIVNDFQKGDIAEGYSVSREKKESFPLTVTSAQKNPTAFYLCASSTNLGSSPLHFGNGTRLTVT.

With respect to this clone: The junction does not match germline at one end; this may be a read error. The CDR3 coding sequence is TGTGCCAGCAGCGCCCCGGGACAGAAGAGCGGGGGGGCAATCTTC. It yields the protein CASSAPGQKSGGAIF. The J gene is TRBJ2-1, the V gene TRBV6-5; 10 bases match TRBD2. CDR1 is MNHEY and CDR2 is SVGAGI in the germline V gene. This CDR3 has 15 residues.

The gene calls are TRBV5-1 and TRBJ1-4; TRBD1 agrees at 10 bases. In germline, CDR1 is SGHRS, CDR2 YFSETQ. The ends lost 4 bases at V and 5 bases at J; junction bases unmatched: 8. The CDR3 spans 16 residues. CDR3 sequence reads: CASSLYPGQGNEKLFF. DNA for the CDR3: TGCGCCAGCAGCCTATACCCGGGACAGGGGAATGAAAAACTGTTTTTT.

The V gene is TRBV6-5, the J gene TRBJ2-5, with D possibly TRBD2 on 7 matching bases. Trimming removed 8 bases from V and 1 base from J, with 17 bases in between. Germline V gene sequence: CDR1 MNHEY, CDR2 SVGAGI. The CDR3 totals 15 residues. CDR3 in amino acids: CASRRSGGPQETQYF. In DNA form, the CDR3 reads TGTGCCAGCCGCCGCTCGGGGGGCCCCCAAGAGACCCAGTACTTC.

The chain combines TRBV28 with TRBJ1-2; a possible D gene is TRBD1 (6 bases). The CDR3 is 13 amino acids. The ends were cut back, 7 bases at V and 2 bases at J, with 11 bases in the middle. CDR1 and CDR2 from the germline V gene are MDHEN and SYDVKM. CDR3 coding DNA: TGTGCCAGCATCCTCACAGGGAACTATGGCTACACCTTC. Translating gives CASILTGNYGYTF.

The chain couples TRBV11-3 to TRBJ2-2; 11 bases line up with TRBD2. This CDR3 spans 16 amino acids. Germline V gene sequence: CDR1 SGHNT, CDR2 YENEEA. The V and J ends lost 2 bases and 8 bases, in that order; junction bases with no gene match: 7. CDR3 DNA sequence: TGTGCCAGCAGCTTATGGATAGCGGGAGGGCAGGGGGAGCTGTTTTTT. It is translated as CASSLWIAGGQGELFF.

The chain links TRBV30 to TRBJ1-2; 10 nucleotides line up with TRBD1. The germline CDR1 and CDR2 sequences are GTSNPN and SVGIG (reference sequence). The CDR3 totals 15 residues. The J segment lost 1 base and the V segment lost 5 bases, leaving 7 bases of the junction unmatched. The CDR3 nucleotides read TGTGCCTGGGGTAACCGGGACAGGGGTAACTATGGCTACACCTTC. This translates into CAWGNRDRGNYGYTF.

This chain links TRBV3-1 (or the pseudogene TRBV3-2) with TRBJ1-1; no clear D gene. In germline, CDR1 is LGHDT, CDR2 YNNKEL (reference sequence). The CDR3 extends over 14 amino acids. Trimming stripped 4 bases from V and 1 base from J, with 10 bases between. The CDR3 nucleotides read TGTGCCAGCAGCCCACAGCCTTCGAACACTGAAGCTTTCTTT. Translating it yields CASSPQPSNTEAFF.

The CDR3: CASSLGREAFF. The DNA of the CDR3 is TGTGCCAGCAGCTTGGGCAGAGAAGCTTTCTTT. The rearrangement joins TRBV5-5 to TRBJ1-1; D call uncertain. The CDR3 has 11 residues. Germline lookup yields CDR1 SGHKS and CDR2 YYEKEE (reference sequence). V was shortened by 0 bases and J by 8 bases, with 5 bases between the two germline ends.

This clone was seen just once. The rearrangement links TRBV29-1 to TRBJ1-2, with D maybe TRBD1 (5 bases). V was shortened by 4 bases and J by 0 bases, with 9 bases between the two germline ends. CDR3 length: 13 residues. CDR1 and CDR2 from the germline V gene are SQVTM and ANQGSEA. DNA of the CDR3: TGCAGCGTTGGGACATACGCTAACTATGGCTACACCTTC. It codes for CSVGTYANYGYTF.

The chain recombines TRBV20-1 with TRBJ1-4; D not resolved. V was cut by 3 bases and J by 8 bases, with 13 bases left in between. Per germline, CDR1 DFQATT and CDR2 SNEGSKA (reference sequence). The CDR3 totals 13 residues. This chain's CDR3 is CSASISSEEKLFF. The CDR3 DNA reads TGCAGTGCTAGTATCAGTTCGGAGGAAAAACTGTTTTTT.

This chain joins TRBV4-1 and TRBJ1-5; possibly TRBD1 for D (5 bases). This CDR3 is built from 15 residues. Germline values: CDR1 MGHRA, CDR2 YSYEKL. V lost 1 base and J lost 4, with 11 bases in between. The DNA for the CDR3 is TGCGCCAGCAGCCAAGCTTGGGGGAGGAATCAGCCCCAGCATTTT. This sequence encodes CASSQAWGRNQPQHF.

In this sample, this clone turned up once. Here the CDR3 DNA reads TGTGCTAGTGGTCGTTCAACAGTCATCGGAGCTTTCTTT. Translated: CASGRSTVIGAFF. The chain links TRBV12-5 to TRBJ1-1, with D uncertain. In germline, CDR1 is LGHNT, CDR2 FRNRAP. The ends were cut back, 5 bases at V and 10 bases at J, with 17 bases in the middle. This CDR3 is built from 13 residues.

The chain joins TRBV9 to TRBJ1-1; D gene uncertain. Trimming cost V 7 bases and J 1 base, with 8 bases left between them. The CDR3 is 12 amino acids. Germline lookup yields CDR1 SGDLS and CDR2 YYNGEE. Here the CDR3 reads CASGRENTEAFF. The CDR3 bases are TGTGCCAGCGGGCGGGAGAACACTGAAGCTTTCTTT.

The CDR3 sequence: CASRPIAGRASEQYF. In DNA form, the CDR3 reads TGTGCCAGCAGACCTATAGCGGGAAGGGCCTCCGAGCAGTACTTC. The V call is TRBV28, the J call TRBJ2-7; 8 positions agree with TRBD2. Per the germline V gene, CDR1 is MDHEN and CDR2 is SYDVKM. The CDR3 loop spans 15 amino acids. The J segment lost 6 bases and the V segment lost 6 bases, leaving 13 bases of the junction unmatched.

The rearrangement joins TRBV19 to TRBJ1-2; D is possibly TRBD1 (6 bases). V dropped 6 bases and J dropped 6 bases, with 23 bases sitting between them. The CDR3 runs to 16 residues. Germline loops: CDR1 LNHDA, CDR2 SQIVND (reference sequence). CDR3 in amino acids: CASRRTGNPSSHGYTF. CDR3 bases: TGTGCCAGTAGGCGCACAGGGAATCCAAGCTCGCATGGCTACACCTTC.

The chain uses TRBV18 and TRBJ1-2; 7 bases agree with TRBD1. This CDR3 spans 12 amino acids. Germline CDR1 is KGHSH and CDR2 is LQKENI. J gave up 9 bases and V 5 bases, and 6 bases lay outside the gene matches. This CDR3 is CASSSGGRRYTF. For the CDR3, the DNA is TGTGCCAGCTCATCAGGGGGACGACGCTACACCTTC.

The genes are TRBV2 and TRBJ1-1; D gene ambiguous. CDR1 and CDR2 (germline): SNHLY, FYNNEI. Trimming shortened V by 7 bases and J by 0 bases, and 12 bases separated the two germline ends. This CDR3 has 14 residues. CDR3 loop: CASTEQVMNTEAFF. Written as DNA, the CDR3 is TGTGCCAGCACCGAGCAGGTGATGAACACTGAAGCTTTCTTT.

This clone has a single count. The chain combines TRBV12-3 or TRBV12-4 with TRBJ2-1, with 8 positions matching TRBD2. CDR3 length equals 13 residues. Trimming cost V 6 bases and J 9 bases; bases outside gene matches: 7. This chain's CDR3 is CASRGLVGTEQFF. Written as DNA, the CDR3 is TGTGCCAGCAGGGGACTAGTAGGGACTGAGCAGTTCTTC.

The rearrangement joins TRBV18 to TRBJ1-4; 7 nucleotides align to TRBD1. The germline V gene has CDR1 KGHSH and CDR2 LQKENI. Trimming at V came to 7 bases and at J to 3 bases, leaving 5 bases not matched to a gene. This CDR3 spans 14 amino acids. The CDR3 region is CASFRGQANEKLFF. CDR3 DNA sequence: TGTGCCAGCTTCCGCGGACAGGCTAATGAAAAACTGTTTTTT.

The genes are TRBV6-6 and TRBJ1-1, with 7 bases lining up with TRBD1. CDR1 is MNHNY, CDR2 SVGAGI, per germline (reference sequence). V dropped 7 bases and J dropped 5; count of bases not matched to a gene: 4. CDR3 length: 12 amino acids. The CDR3 protein is CASMTGWTEAFF. For the CDR3, the DNA is TGTGCCAGCATGACAGGGTGGACTGAAGCTTTCTTT.

In DNA form, the CDR3 reads TGTGCCAGCAGTTACCCGGGACAGCACGGCTACACCTTC. It codes for CASSYPGQHGYTF. This chain uses TRBV12-3 or TRBV12-4 with TRBJ1-2, with 7 bases identical to TRBD1. The CDR3 spans 13 residues. Trimming at V came to 4 bases and at J to 8 bases, leaving 7 bases not matched to a gene.